Included here is one T cell receptor (beta chain) sequence, with context. Its antigen is currently unknown. The protocol was immunoSEQ multiplex PCR, while the TCRdb copy is restricted to in-frame clones and leaves out a portion. Of fewer than 35,000 clones in the sample, around 82% were seen once. The sample belongs to a study of a mutant IDH1 vaccine in newly diagnosed glioma. Broader study findings: Top peripheral T cell clonotype shifts appeared unrelated to pseudoprogression. Overall, about 93% of patients had vaccine-induced immune responses.

Time point in this sample: week 47, end of study. Every single dose of the vaccine, 300 ug of mutant IDH1 20-mer peptide, came with topical imiquimod. Administration of eight vaccinations to patients took place in weeks 1, 3, 5, 7, 11, 15, 19, 23. Astrocytomas found in donors were new, WHO grade 3 or 4, IDH1-mutant and ATRX-lost. The sequencing here drew on PBMCs, taken from a glioma patient whose treatment included an IDH1 peptide vaccine. The receptor was isolated from a man under 40 with glioma.

The CDR3 region is CASSLTGPGTGELFF. Written as DNA, the CDR3 is TGTGCCAGCAGCCTGACAGGCCCGGGGACCGGGGAGCTGTTTTTT. V gene TRBV7-2 combines with J gene TRBJ2-2; TRBD1 is a possible D gene (6 bases). The CDR3 sequence is 15 residues long. Trimming cost V 5 bases and J 5 bases, with 15 bases left between them. Germline V gene lookup returns CDR1 SGHTA and CDR2 FQGNSA.